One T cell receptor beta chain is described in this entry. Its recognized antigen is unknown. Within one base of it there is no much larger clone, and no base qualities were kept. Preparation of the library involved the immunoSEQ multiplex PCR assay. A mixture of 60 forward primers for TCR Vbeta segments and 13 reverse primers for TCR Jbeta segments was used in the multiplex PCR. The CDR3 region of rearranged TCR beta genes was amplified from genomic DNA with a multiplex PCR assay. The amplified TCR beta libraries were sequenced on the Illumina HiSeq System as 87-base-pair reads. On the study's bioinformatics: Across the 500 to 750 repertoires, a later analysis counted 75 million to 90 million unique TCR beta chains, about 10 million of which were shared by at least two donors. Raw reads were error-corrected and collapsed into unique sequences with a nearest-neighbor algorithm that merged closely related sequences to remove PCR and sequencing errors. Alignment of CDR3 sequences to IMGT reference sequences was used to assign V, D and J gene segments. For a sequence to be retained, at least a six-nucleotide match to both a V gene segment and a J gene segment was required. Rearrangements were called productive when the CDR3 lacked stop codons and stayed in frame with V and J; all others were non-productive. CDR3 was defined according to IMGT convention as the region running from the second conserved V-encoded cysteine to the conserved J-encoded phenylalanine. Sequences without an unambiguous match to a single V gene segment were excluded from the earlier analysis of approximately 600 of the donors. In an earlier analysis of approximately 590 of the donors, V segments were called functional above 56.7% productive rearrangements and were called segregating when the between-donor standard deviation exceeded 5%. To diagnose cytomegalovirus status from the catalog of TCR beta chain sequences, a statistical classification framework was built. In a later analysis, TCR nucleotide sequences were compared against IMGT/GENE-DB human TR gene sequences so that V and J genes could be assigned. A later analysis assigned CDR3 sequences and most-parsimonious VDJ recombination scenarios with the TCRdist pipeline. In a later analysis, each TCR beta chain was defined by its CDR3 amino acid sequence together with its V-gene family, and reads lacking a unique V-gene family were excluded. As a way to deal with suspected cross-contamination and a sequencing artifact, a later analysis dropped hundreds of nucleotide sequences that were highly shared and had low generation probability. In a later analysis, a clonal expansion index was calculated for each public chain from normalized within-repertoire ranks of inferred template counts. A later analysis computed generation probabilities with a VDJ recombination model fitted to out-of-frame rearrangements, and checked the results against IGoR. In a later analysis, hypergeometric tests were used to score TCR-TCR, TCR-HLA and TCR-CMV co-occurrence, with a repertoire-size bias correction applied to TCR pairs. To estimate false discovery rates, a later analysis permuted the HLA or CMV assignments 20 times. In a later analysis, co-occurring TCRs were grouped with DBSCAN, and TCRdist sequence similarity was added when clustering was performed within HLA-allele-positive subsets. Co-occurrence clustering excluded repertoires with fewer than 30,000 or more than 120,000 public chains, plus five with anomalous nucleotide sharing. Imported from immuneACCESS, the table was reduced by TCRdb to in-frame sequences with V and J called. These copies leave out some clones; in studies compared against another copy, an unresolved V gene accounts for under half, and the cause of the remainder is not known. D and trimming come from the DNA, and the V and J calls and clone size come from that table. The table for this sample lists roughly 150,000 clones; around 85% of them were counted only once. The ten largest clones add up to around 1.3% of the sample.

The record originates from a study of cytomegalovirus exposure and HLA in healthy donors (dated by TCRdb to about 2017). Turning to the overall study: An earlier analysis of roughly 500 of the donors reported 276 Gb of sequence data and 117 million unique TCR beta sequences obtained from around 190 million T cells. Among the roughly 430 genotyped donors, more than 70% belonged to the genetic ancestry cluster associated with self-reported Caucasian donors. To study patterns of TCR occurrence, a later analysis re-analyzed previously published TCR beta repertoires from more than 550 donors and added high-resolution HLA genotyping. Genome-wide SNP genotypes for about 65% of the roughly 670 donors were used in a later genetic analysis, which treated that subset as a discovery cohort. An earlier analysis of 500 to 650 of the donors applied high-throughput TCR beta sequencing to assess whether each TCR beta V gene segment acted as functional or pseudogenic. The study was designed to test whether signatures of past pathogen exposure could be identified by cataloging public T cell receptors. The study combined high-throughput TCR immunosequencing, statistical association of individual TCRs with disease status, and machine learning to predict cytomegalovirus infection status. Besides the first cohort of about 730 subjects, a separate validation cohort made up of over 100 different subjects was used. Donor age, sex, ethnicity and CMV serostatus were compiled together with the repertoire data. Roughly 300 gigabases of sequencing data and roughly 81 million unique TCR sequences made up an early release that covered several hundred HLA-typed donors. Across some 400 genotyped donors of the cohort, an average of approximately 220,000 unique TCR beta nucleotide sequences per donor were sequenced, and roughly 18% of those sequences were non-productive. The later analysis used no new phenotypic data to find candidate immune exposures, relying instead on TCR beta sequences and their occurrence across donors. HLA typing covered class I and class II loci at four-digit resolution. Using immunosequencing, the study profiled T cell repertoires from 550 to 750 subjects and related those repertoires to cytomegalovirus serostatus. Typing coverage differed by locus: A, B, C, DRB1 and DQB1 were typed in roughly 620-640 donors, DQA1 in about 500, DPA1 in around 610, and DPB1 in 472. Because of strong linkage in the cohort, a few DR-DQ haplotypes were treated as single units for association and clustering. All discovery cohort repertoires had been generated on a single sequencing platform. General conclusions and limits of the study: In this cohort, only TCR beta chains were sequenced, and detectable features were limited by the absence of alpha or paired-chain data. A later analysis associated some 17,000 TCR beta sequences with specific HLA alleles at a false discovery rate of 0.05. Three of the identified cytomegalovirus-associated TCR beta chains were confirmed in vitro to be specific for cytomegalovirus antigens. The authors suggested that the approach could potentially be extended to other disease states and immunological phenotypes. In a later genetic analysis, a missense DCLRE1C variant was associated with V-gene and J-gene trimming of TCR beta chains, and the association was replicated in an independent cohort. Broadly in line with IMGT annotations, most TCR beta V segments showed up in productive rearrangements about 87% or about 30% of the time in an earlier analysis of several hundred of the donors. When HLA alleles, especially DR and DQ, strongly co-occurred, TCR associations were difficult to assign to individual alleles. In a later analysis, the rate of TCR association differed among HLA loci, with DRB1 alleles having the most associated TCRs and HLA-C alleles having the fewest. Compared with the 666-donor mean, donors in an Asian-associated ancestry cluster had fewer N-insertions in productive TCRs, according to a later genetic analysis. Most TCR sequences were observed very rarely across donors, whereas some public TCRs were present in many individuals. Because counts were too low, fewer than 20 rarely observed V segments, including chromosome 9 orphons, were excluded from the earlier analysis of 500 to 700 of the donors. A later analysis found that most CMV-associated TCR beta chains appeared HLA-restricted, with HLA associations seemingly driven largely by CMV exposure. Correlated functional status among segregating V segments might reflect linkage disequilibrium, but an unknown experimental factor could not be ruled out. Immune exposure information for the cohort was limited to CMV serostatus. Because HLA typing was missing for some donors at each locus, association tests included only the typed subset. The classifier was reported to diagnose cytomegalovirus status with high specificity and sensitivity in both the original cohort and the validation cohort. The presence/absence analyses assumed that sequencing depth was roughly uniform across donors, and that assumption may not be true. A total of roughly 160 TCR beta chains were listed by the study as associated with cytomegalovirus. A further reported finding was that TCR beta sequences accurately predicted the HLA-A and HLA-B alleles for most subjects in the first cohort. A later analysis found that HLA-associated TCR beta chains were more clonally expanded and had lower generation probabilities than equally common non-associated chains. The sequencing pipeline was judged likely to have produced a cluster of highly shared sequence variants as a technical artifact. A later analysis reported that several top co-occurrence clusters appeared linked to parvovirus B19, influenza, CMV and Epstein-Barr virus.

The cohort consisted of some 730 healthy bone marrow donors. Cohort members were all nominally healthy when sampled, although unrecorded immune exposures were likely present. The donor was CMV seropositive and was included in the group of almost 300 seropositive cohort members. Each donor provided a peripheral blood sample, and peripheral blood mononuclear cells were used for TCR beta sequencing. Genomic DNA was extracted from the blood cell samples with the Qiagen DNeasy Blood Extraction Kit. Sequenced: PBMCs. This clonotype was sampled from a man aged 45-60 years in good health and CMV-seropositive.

The sequenced DNA: TGCGCCAGCAGCACGGACTATCGAGAGACCCAGTACTTC. Its coded protein is CASSTDYRETQYF. The rearranged segments are TRBV5-1 and TRBJ2-5; a weak D assignment points to TRBD2 (6 bases agree). Looking up the germline V gene yields CDR1 SGHRS and CDR2 YFSETQ. Measured from the cysteine to the phenylalanine, the CDR3 is 13 residues long. Only the CDR3 DNA stays, 39 bases, in frame from base 1. V is pared back by 4 bases and J by 4 bases, with 11 bases lying between the germline termini.